A selection of T cell receptor beta chains follows, all from one sample in a study of shared clonotypes between healthy human individuals. Repertoires were generated with immunoSEQ multiplex PCR, while TCRdb's copy carries only in-frame clones and drops some. Among about 580,000 clones listed, 95% to 98% were seen once. The specimen sequenced was naive CD8+ T cells sorted from blood. The receptors come from a man aged 30-40 years in good health. CDR3s leave out the opening cysteine and the closing phenylalanine or tryptophan. Clone size is not always given. Where it is, it says once, few, many or a class for expanded clones.

j_call v_call clone_size cdr3_aa
TRBJ2-7 TRBV6-5 once ASSTGQGFYEQY
TRBJ2-7 TRBV7-9 NA ASSPDSLEQY
TRBJ1-5 TRBV19 NA ASSIRDYSNQPQH
TRBJ2-2 TRBV29-1 NA SVELGQSNTGELF
TRBJ1-5 TRBV2 NA ASSDPGVGASNQPQH
TRBJ2-3 TRBV27 once ASSKLAASSTDTQY
TRBJ2-1 TRBV7-9 NA ASSAGQGVVYNEQF
TRBJ2-1 TRBV27 NA ASSLTGVDEQF
TRBJ1-4 TRBV5-1 NA ASSSVGGGEKLF
TRBJ2-7 TRBV4-1 NA ASSQRSSGTGSSYEQY